The T cell receptor beta chain under discussion was sequenced for a study of a mutant IDH1 vaccine in newly diagnosed glioma. Study as a whole: Patients received vaccination from 4-6 weeks after radiotherapy alone, or with temozolomide cycles. Treated patients had a mean age of about 37 years and a sex split that was around 60% male and roughly 40% female. Patients' prior therapy spanned radiotherapy, temozolomide, or both; most underwent both. Held at week 35, visit V12 was the safety follow-up, and visit V13 followed at week 47.

Documented time point: week 35, safety follow-up. With topical imiquimod, each dose of the vaccine consisted of 300 ug of mutant IDH1 20-mer peptide. Germline values: CDR1 SGHRS, CDR2 YFSETQ. V dropped 0 bases and J dropped 3; count of bases not matched to a gene: 3. The CDR3 sequence is 15 residues long. On this clone itself: The antigen remains unidentified.

Repertoires were generated with immunoSEQ multiplex PCR, while TCRdb's copy carries only in-frame clones and drops some. The table has approximately 47,000 clones, 88% seen once; the top ten hold around 5.7%. The sample was PBMCs, taken from a glioma patient whose treatment included an IDH1 peptide vaccine. The source of this sequence is a woman aged 40 to 50 with glioma. The chain recombines TRBV5-1 with TRBJ2-1; 7 nucleotides align to TRBD1. Here the CDR3 reads CASSLGQGVYNEQFF. For the CDR3, the DNA is TGCGCCAGCAGCTTGGGACAGGGCGTCTACAATGAGCAGTTCTTC.